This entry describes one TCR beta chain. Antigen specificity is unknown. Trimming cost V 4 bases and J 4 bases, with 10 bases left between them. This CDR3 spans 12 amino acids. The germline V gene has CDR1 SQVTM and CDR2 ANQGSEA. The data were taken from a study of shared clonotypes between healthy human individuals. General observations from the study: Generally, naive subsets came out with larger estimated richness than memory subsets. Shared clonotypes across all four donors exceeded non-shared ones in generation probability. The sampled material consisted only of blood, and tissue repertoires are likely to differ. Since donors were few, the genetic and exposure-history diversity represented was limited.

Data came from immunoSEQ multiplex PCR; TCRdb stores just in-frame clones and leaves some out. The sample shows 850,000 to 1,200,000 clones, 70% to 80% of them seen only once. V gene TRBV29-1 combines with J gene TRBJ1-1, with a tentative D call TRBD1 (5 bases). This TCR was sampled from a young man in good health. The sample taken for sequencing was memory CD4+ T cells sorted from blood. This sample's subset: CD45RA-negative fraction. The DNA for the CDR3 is TGCAGCGTTGTTTCAGGGCGCACTGAAGCTTTCTTT. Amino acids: CSVVSGRTEAFF.